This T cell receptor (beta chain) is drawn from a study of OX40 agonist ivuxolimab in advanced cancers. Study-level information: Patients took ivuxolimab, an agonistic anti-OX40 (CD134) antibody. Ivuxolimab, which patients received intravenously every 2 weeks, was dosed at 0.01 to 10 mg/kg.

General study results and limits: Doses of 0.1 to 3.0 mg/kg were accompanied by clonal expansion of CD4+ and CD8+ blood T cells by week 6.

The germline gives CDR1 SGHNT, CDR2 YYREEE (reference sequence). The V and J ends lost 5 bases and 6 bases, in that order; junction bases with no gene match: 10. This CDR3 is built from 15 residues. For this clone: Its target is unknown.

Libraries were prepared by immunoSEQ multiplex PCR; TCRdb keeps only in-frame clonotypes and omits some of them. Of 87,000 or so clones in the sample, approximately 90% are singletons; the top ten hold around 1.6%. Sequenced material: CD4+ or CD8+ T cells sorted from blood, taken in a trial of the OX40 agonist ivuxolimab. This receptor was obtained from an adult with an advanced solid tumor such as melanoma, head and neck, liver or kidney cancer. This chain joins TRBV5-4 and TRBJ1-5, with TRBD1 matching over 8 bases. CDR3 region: CASSLFGQGGQPQHF. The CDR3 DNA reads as TGTGCCAGCAGTTTATTTGGACAGGGCGGTCAGCCCCAGCATTTT. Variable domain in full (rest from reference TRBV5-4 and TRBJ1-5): ETGVTQSPTHLIKTRGQQVTLRCSSQSGHNTVSWYQQALGQGPQFIFQYYREEENGRGNFPPRFSGLQFPNYSSELNVNALELDDSALYLCASSLFGQGGQPQHFGDGTRLSIL.